The 28 T cell receptor beta chains below come from one sample, sequenced in a study of blood T cells in healthy people across ages (dated by TCRdb to between 2015 and 2016). The library relied on 5' RACE. The second PCR ran for roughly 7 to 11 cycles and used a J-beta primer mix along with a sample-barcoded 5' primer. TCRdb cleaned the public reads at Q25 with fastp, built clones with MiXCR and kept in-frame beta chains. Identical CDR3 protein sequences are pooled into one entry, listed with their most common genes and DNA. The sample includes 1,800,000 or so distinct CDR3 sequences, with about two fifths observed a single time. 20% to 25% of the sample is in the top ten clones. The sequenced sample consisted of blood. The receptor set was obtained from a human donor in good health.

V usage is TRBV29-1 and J usage is TRBJ1-1; D is unresolved. The CDR3 contains 11 residues. Between the trimmed V and J ends, which lost 5 bases and 4 bases, there was a span of 8 bases. Per the germline V gene, CDR1 is SQVTM and CDR2 is ANQGSEA. CDR3: CSVLASTEAFF. CDR3 sequence (DNA): TGCAGCGTTCTGGCGAGCACTGAAGCTTTCTTT.

The chain combines TRBV5-8 with TRBJ2-3, with a possible D match to TRBD1 (6 bases). The CDR3 extends over 15 amino acids. Germline V lookup: CDR1 SGHTS, CDR2 YDEGEE. V was clipped by 2 bases and J by 2 bases, with 12 bases between them. The CDR3 reads CASSFRDTFTDTQYF. In DNA form, the CDR3 reads TGTGCCAGCAGCTTCCGGGACACCTTCACAGATACGCAGTATTTT. The variable domain in full, completed from reference TRBV5-8 and TRBJ2-3, reads EAGVTQSPTHLIKTRGQQATLRCSPISGHTSVYWYQQALGLGLQFLLWYDEGEERNRGNFPPRFSGRQFPNYSSELNVNALELEDSALYLCASSFRDTFTDTQYFGPGTRLTVL.

This clonotype has just one count. This chain links TRBV7-2 with TRBJ2-1, with D perhaps TRBD1 or TRBD2 (6 bases each). V lost 6 bases, J lost 10 bases, and 19 bases lay in between. The V gene's germline CDR1 is SGHTA and CDR2 FQGNSA. This CDR3 comprises 14 residues. CDR3 in DNA: TGTGCCAGCAGGGAGGGGGTTCAACTTGGGGAGCAGTTCTTC. Translation gives CASREGVQLGEQFF.

This clonotype was counted a few times. The chain uses TRBV27 and TRBJ1-2; D might be TRBD1 (6 bases). The CDR3 length is 15 residues. Trimming left V 5 bases short and J 5 bases short, with 18 bases between. Germline assignment: CDR1 MNHEY and CDR2 SMNVEV (reference sequence). The CDR3 bases are TGTGCCAGCAGTAAATCTCCGGGACAAATATATGGCTACACCTTC. Its translation is CASSKSPGQIYGYTF.

In this sample, this clonotype turned up a few times. The V gene is TRBV12-3 or TRBV12-4, the J gene TRBJ1-5; possibly TRBD1 for D (5 bases). The CDR3 contains 12 residues. Between the trimmed V and J ends, which lost 5 bases and 10 bases, there was a span of 12 bases. CDR3 nucleotides: TGTGCCAGCAGTACACGGACAAAACCCCAGCATTTT. Protein: CASSTRTKPQHF.

The chain carries TRBV12-3 or TRBV12-4 and TRBJ2-3; D perhaps matches TRBD2 (6 bases). The CDR3 covers 14 residues. Trimming removed 5 bases at V and 4 bases at J, with 13 bases between. The CDR3 coding sequence is TGTGCCAGCAGTGCCTCTTGGAGGGCAGATACGCAGTATTTT. Protein: CASSASWRADTQYF.

This clonotype has at least ten counts. The rearrangement links TRBV7-9 to TRBJ1-5; D might be TRBD1 (5 bases). Germline V gene data show CDR1 as SEHNR and CDR2 as FQNEAQ (reference sequence). This CDR3 contains 15 residues. The V gene lost 5 bases and the J gene lost 0 bases, with 11 bases spanning the gap. The CDR3 nucleotides are TGTGCCAGCAGCGGGACGGACTATAGCAATCAGCCCCAGCATTTT. This gives the protein CASSGTDYSNQPQHF.

In its sample, this clonotype was seen a few times. The chain joins TRBV29-1 to TRBJ2-7; 13 positions agree with TRBD2. Germline lookup yields CDR1 SQVTM and CDR2 ANQGSEA. The CDR3 is 14 amino acids. Trimming cost V 4 bases and J 2 bases; bases outside gene matches: 2. CDR3 in DNA: TGCAGCGTTGGGACTAGCGGGGGTGCCTACGAGCAGTACTTC. Protein sequence: CSVGTSGGAYEQYF.

V gene TRBV12-3 or TRBV12-4 combines with J gene TRBJ1-1; 10 nucleotides agree with TRBD1. The CDR3 sequence is 13 residues long. The V segment lost 6 bases and the J segment 8 bases; nucleotides outside the gene matches: 6. CDR3 region: CASSRQGASEAFF. Here the CDR3 DNA reads TGTGCCAGCAGCCGACAGGGGGCCTCAGAAGCTTTCTTT.

This clonotype was counted a few times. V is TRBV7-9 and J is TRBJ2-5; possibly TRBD2 for D (6 bases). The tail of the sequence fits TRBJ2-7 better, so the J call may be wrong. CDR1 SEHNR and CDR2 FQNEAQ come from the germline V gene (reference sequence). CDR3 length equals 12 residues. This CDR3 is CASSSSGFEQYF. The CDR3 DNA reads TGTGCCAGCAGCTCCAGCGGGTTCGAGCAGTACTTC.

This clonotype was counted many times. This chain connects TRBV4-3 to TRBJ2-3, with D perhaps TRBD2 (7 bases). Germline V CDR1 and CDR2: LGHNA, YSLEER. Trimming took off 0 bases at V and 7 bases at J, with 23 bases between the two ends. The CDR3 loop spans 18 amino acids. CDR3 DNA: TGCGCCAGCAGCCAAGATCTATACCGCGGGGGCTATTTCAATACGCAGTATTTT. It encodes CASSQDLYRGGYFNTQYF.

The rearrangement uses TRBV2 and TRBJ2-2; D remains ambiguous. The V and J ends lost 8 bases and 4 bases respectively, with 8 bases between them. The CDR3 is 12 residues long. CDR1 is SNHLY and CDR2 is FYNNEI in the germline V gene. The CDR3 loop is CASLQLTGELFF. The CDR3 nucleotides read TGTGCCAGCCTACAGCTCACCGGGGAGCTGTTTTTT.

CDR3 in amino acids: CATSFHRKGGIRNIQYF. CDR3 coding DNA: TGTGCCACCAGTTTCCATAGGAAGGGAGGGATCCGAAACATTCAGTACTTC. V gene TRBV24-1 combines with J gene TRBJ2-4; 7 nucleotides line up with TRBD2. V shed 6 bases, J shed 6 bases, and the junction held 16 bases outside the gene matches. The CDR3 has 17 residues. Germline V gene data show CDR1 as KGHDR and CDR2 as SFDVKD.

CDR3 DNA: TGCGCCAGCAGCCAAGAGGTTGTACGGGGGCTAGCCAAAAACATTCAGTACTTC. Translation: CASSQEVVRGLAKNIQYF. The chain employs TRBV4-3 and TRBJ2-4; D is possibly TRBD1 or TRBD2 (6 bases each). The length of the CDR3 is 18 residues. Trimming shortened V by 0 bases and J by 0 bases, and 15 bases separated the two germline ends. Per germline, CDR1 LGHNA and CDR2 YSLEER.

With respect to this clonotype: A read error may account for a junction end that differs from germline. The genes are TRBV4-1 and TRBJ2-1; TRBD2 aligns across 7 bases. The CDR3 covers 12 residues. The germline V gene has CDR1 MGHRA and CDR2 YSYEKL. Here the CDR3 reads CASSHPGGEQSF. CDR3 DNA sequence: TGCGCCAGCAGCCACCCGGGGGGTGAGCAGTCCTTC.

As for this clonotype: Being one base from a much bigger clone, this may be a read error. The chain has TRBV6-5 and TRBJ1-5; 7 nucleotides match TRBD1. Losses at the gene ends were 6 bases for V and 6 bases for J; bases not matched to a gene: 8. There are 14 residues in the CDR3. The V gene's germline CDR1 is MNHEY and CDR2 SVGAGI. CDR3 region: CASRYTGAGQPQHF. Here the CDR3 DNA reads TGTGCCAGCAGGTACACAGGGGCTGGTCAGCCCCAGCATTTT.

This clonotype was counted ten times or more. The chain combines TRBV5-1 with TRBJ1-1, with 8 bases matching TRBD1. J lost 1 base, V lost 4 bases, and 6 bases had no gene match. Germline CDR1 is SGHRS and CDR2 is YFSETQ. The CDR3 is 15 amino acids. As DNA, the CDR3 is TGCGCCAGCAGCCTAGACAGGGGCGGGAACACTGAAGCTTTCTTT. Translated: CASSLDRGGNTEAFF.

The J gene is TRBJ2-7, the V gene TRBV3-1, with D possibly matching TRBD1 (6 bases). Deletions cut 10 bases from V and 2 bases from J, with 18 bases between. This CDR3 is 14 amino acids long. In germline, CDR1 is LGHDT, CDR2 YNNKEL (reference sequence). CDR3 sequence (DNA): TGTGCCATCCTTCCTTCCGGACAGACCTACGAGCAGTACTTC. This sequence encodes CAILPSGQTYEQYF.

J is TRBJ2-1 and V is TRBV12-3 or TRBV12-4; maybe TRBD2 (7 bases). Trimming removed 10 bases from V and 10 bases from J, with 20 bases in between. This CDR3 spans 13 amino acids. As DNA, the CDR3 is TGTGCCACCCTAGTGGGGGGGCATGGGGAGCAGTTCTTC. Translated, it gives CATLVGGHGEQFF.

This clonotype was picked up a small number of times. The chain combines TRBV7-2 with TRBJ2-5; no definite D call. The CDR3 extends over 13 amino acids. Trimming shortened V by 10 bases and J by 4 bases, and 16 bases separated the two germline ends. Germline assignment: CDR1 SGHTA and CDR2 FQGNSA. CDR3 region: CATARSARETQYF. The CDR3 nucleotides are TGTGCCACCGCCCGGAGCGCTCGAGAGACCCAGTACTTC.

The rearrangement links TRBV7-2 to TRBJ2-7, with D possibly TRBD2 on 7 matching bases. Looked up from germline, CDR1 is SGHTA and CDR2 is FQGNSA. Deletions cut 1 base from V and 3 bases from J, with 13 bases between. This CDR3 is built from 15 residues. The CDR3 DNA sequence: TGTGCCAGCAGCTTAGGTCTGGGAGGGGGCTACGAGCAGTACTTC. It specifies CASSLGLGGGYEQYF.

This clonotype occurred a few times. This chain uses TRBV4-1 with TRBJ1-5; D is unclear. This CDR3 comprises 15 residues. Deletions cut 1 base from V and 7 bases from J, with 14 bases between. Germline lookup yields CDR1 MGHRA and CDR2 YSYEKL. The CDR3 loop is CASSQAARGGQPQHF. The CDR3 nucleotides read TGCGCCAGCAGCCAAGCCGCCCGGGGAGGCCAGCCCCAGCATTTT.

A few counts support this clonotype. This chain connects TRBV2 to TRBJ1-5, with D perhaps matching TRBD1 (5 bases). There are 14 residues in the CDR3. V lost 4 bases and J lost 4, with 11 bases in between. Germline V CDR1 and CDR2: SNHLY, FYNNEI. This chain's CDR3 is CASSAGPGNQPQHF. The CDR3 DNA is TGTGCCAGCAGTGCAGGACCAGGGAATCAGCCCCAGCATTTT.

On this clonotype: The junction departs from germline at one end; a sequencing error may be responsible. This sequence joins TRBV28 and TRBJ1-4; a weak D match, TRBD1 (5 bases). The CDR3 is made up of 15 amino acids. The germline V gene encodes CDR1 MDHEN and CDR2 SYDVKM. DNA of the CDR3: TGTGCCAGCAGTCTATGGGGGTTAGAACCTCCAAAACTGTTTTTT. Translated: CASSLWGLEPPKLFF.

This clonotype was detected only a few times. The J gene is TRBJ2-4, the V gene TRBV28; D is ambiguous. The tail of the sequence fits TRBJ2-7 better, so the J call may be wrong. The CDR3 sequence is 13 residues long. Per germline, CDR1 MDHEN and CDR2 SYDVKM. CDR3 residues: CASKIPVAYEQYF. The CDR3 nucleotides read TGTGCCAGCAAAATCCCCGTTGCCTACGAGCAGTACTTC.

J is TRBJ2-3 and V is TRBV7-2, with 11 bases aligning to TRBD2. Germline CDR1 reads SGHTA; CDR2 reads FQGNSA. This CDR3 has 16 amino acids. Trimming cost V 2 bases and J 5 bases; bases outside gene matches: 6. The chain's CDR3 is CASSLLAGGLLDTQYF. CDR3 DNA: TGTGCCAGCAGCTTACTAGCGGGGGGCCTCTTAGATACGCAGTATTTT.

This chain connects TRBV20-1 to TRBJ2-7, with a possible D match to TRBD2 (6 bases). The CDR3 sequence is 15 residues long. The germline V gene has CDR1 DFQATT and CDR2 SNEGSKA (reference sequence). Trimming removed 2 bases from V and 2 bases from J, with 16 bases in between. The CDR3 is CSARMGGSAAYEQYF. CDR3 in DNA: TGCAGTGCTAGAATGGGGGGTAGCGCTGCCTACGAGCAGTACTTC.

The sample holds a few counts of this clonotype. Here the CDR3 reads CASSVGQGNFHEQYF. For the CDR3, the DNA is TGTGCCAGCAGCGTAGGACAGGGGAACTTCCACGAGCAGTACTTC. The chain recombines TRBV9 with TRBJ2-7; 8 bases agree with TRBD1. The CDR3 totals 15 residues. Germline CDR1 reads SGDLS; CDR2 reads YYNGEE. V gave up 0 bases and J gave up 5 bases; unmatched junction bases: 7.